Presented here are 14 T cell receptor beta chains from one specimen sequenced in a study of T cell repertoires in cytomegalovirus infection. Via MiXCR, TCRdb re-called the reads, giving one row per CDR3 protein. This sample has some 800,000 distinct CDR3 sequences; about 28% occur once, and the top ten carry approximately 14%. These TCRs are of unknown antigen specificity. This specimen was cultured CD8+ T cells from PBMCs, taken from culture after CMV antigen stimulation. These TCRs come from a human donor in good health (CMV status not recorded). Some clones in this sample may be carry-over from other donors' samples.

With regard to this clonotype: One junction end disagrees with the germline gene, perhaps due to a read error. V and J are TRBV6-1 and TRBJ1-1; D is ambiguous. Germline V lookup: CDR1 MNHNS, CDR2 SASEGT. The CDR3 is made up of 17 amino acids. CDR3 amino acids: CASSEKWNPSMNTQAFF. The CDR3 DNA follows: TGTGCCAGCAGTGAAAAGTGGAATCCCTCGATGAACACTCAAGCTTTCTTT.

This clonotype came up many times. This sequence joins TRBV7-3 and TRBJ2-1; possible D gene TRBD1, 6 bases. In germline, CDR1 is SGHTA, CDR2 FQGTGA. The CDR3 has 13 amino acids. Trimming stripped 5 bases from V and 6 bases from J, with 11 bases between. CDR3 sequence reads: CASSPEQGNEQFF. Here the CDR3 DNA reads TGTGCCAGCAGCCCAGAACAGGGCAATGAGCAGTTCTTC.

This clonotype was recorded a few times. The rearrangement uses TRBV27 and TRBJ1-1; weak D call: TRBD1 (6 bases). Germline CDR1 and CDR2: MNHEY and SMNVEV (reference sequence). CDR3 length: 14 residues. With 3 bases removed from V and 3 bases from J, the gap between germline ends came to 11 bases. CDR3 in DNA: TGTGCCAGCAGTTTTTTAAACAGGGACACTGAAGCTTTCTTT. Amino acid sequence: CASSFLNRDTEAFF.

This clonotype was counted a few times. This chain links TRBV6-6 with TRBJ2-3; tentatively, D is TRBD2 (6 bases). Germline CDR1 is MNHNY and CDR2 is SVGAGI (reference sequence). V was trimmed by 7 bases and J by 0 bases, leaving 17 bases between them. This CDR3 comprises 16 residues. The CDR3 DNA sequence: TGTGCCAGCACCCTAGGGGACTCGCCTAGCACAGATACGCAGTATTTT. It codes for CASTLGDSPSTDTQYF.

This rearrangement joins TRBV28 to TRBJ2-3; 11 positions agree with TRBD2. The CDR3 length is 16 residues. The ends lost 2 bases at V and 6 bases at J; junction bases unmatched: 7. Germline V lookup: CDR1 MDHEN, CDR2 SYDVKM. Written as DNA, the CDR3 is TGTGCCAGCAGTTTACGGCTAGCGGGGGGTGGTGATACGCAGTATTTT. This sequence encodes CASSLRLAGGGDTQYF.

In this sample, this clonotype turned up a few times. This chain joins TRBV12-3 or TRBV12-4 and TRBJ2-3; 13 bases match TRBD2. This CDR3 spans 16 amino acids. The junction had 4 bases not matched to a gene; V was cut back by 4 bases and J by 3 bases. In DNA form, the CDR3 reads TGTGCCAGCAGTTGGCCGACTAGCGGGGGGACAGATACGCAGTATTTT. Encoded protein: CASSWPTSGGTDTQYF.

This clonotype was detected many times. The V call is TRBV7-2, the J call TRBJ2-1; 9 bases match TRBD2. This CDR3 has 17 residues. Germline lookup yields CDR1 SGHTA and CDR2 FQGNSA. The ends lost 4 bases at V and 7 bases at J; junction bases unmatched: 14. CDR3 protein: CASSYLGGGARGNEQFF. DNA of the CDR3: TGTGCCAGCAGCTACCTCGGCGGGGGGGCCAGAGGAAATGAGCAGTTCTTC.

There are a few counts of this clonotype. This chain's CDR3 is CASRGTLAGGNNEQFF. CDR3 nucleotide sequence: TGTGCCAGCAGAGGAACTTTAGCGGGGGGAAACAATGAGCAGTTCTTC. The gene calls are TRBV2 and TRBJ2-1; 10 bases map to TRBD2. The V gene's germline CDR1 is SNHLY and CDR2 FYNNEI. The length of the CDR3 is 16 residues. J was trimmed by 5 bases and V by 6 bases; bases with no gene match: 10. Filled out from reference TRBV2 and TRBJ2-1, the complete variable domain reads EPEVTQTPSHQVTQMGQEVILRCVPISNHLYFYWYRQILGQKVEFLVSFYNNEISEKSEIFDDQFSVERPDGSNFTLKIRSTKLEDSAMYFCASRGTLAGGNNEQFFGPGTRLTVL.

This clonotype was picked up a small number of times. This chain connects TRBV19 to TRBJ2-1; 10 bases are shared with TRBD1. V lost 10 bases to trimming and J lost 4 bases; unmatched junction nucleotides: 13. CDR1 LNHDA and CDR2 SQIVND come from the germline V gene (reference sequence). The CDR3 covers 16 residues. The CDR3: CATSPRGTGEYNEQFF. DNA of the CDR3: TGTGCCACCTCTCCTCGCGGGACAGGGGAATACAATGAGCAGTTCTTC.

V usage is TRBV7-9 and J usage is TRBJ2-4; 7 bases match TRBD1. Germline V gene lookup returns CDR1 SEHNR and CDR2 FQNEAQ (reference sequence). This CDR3 contains 16 residues. V gave up 1 base and J gave up 6 bases; unmatched junction bases: 9. CDR3 nucleotide sequence: TGTGCCAGCAGCTTAGTCGAAGGGGGCGCTCGAAACATTCAGTACTTC. The encoded protein is CASSLVEGGARNIQYF. Filled out from reference TRBV7-9 and TRBJ2-4, the complete variable domain reads DTGVSQNPRHKITKRGQNVTFRCDPISEHNRLYWYRQTLGQGPEFLTYFQNEAQLEKSRLLSDRFSAERPKGSFSTLEIQRTEQGDSAMYLCASSLVEGGARNIQYFGAGTRLSVL.

This clonotype has a handful of counts. The J gene is TRBJ2-7, the V gene TRBV7-9; 10 bases are a match to TRBD2. Germline V gives CDR1 SEHNR, CDR2 FQNEAQ (reference sequence). The CDR3 has 19 residues. After removal of 2 bases from V and 2 bases from J, the junction contained 15 bases not matched to a gene. The CDR3 protein is CASSLPTSGAPLTPYEQYF. In DNA form, the CDR3 reads TGTGCCAGCAGCTTACCTACTAGCGGGGCTCCTCTAACCCCCTACGAGCAGTACTTC.

This clonotype was observed a handful of times. This chain uses TRBV12-3 or TRBV12-4 with TRBJ1-2; a weak D match, TRBD1 (6 bases). V lost 7 bases and J lost 8, with 14 bases in between. The CDR3 length is 12 residues. The CDR3 loop reads CASKTGREGYTF. The CDR3 region has the DNA TGTGCCAGCAAAACAGGGAGGGAAGGCTACACCTTC.

This clonotype was seen only a few times. The chain joins TRBV29-1 to TRBJ2-3; tentatively, D is TRBD2 (5 bases). The CDR3 loop spans 13 amino acids. The germline V gene encodes CDR1 SQVTM and CDR2 ANQGSEA. With 0 bases removed from V and 3 bases from J, the gap between germline ends came to 7 bases. The CDR3 coding sequence is TGCAGCGTTGAAGACGGGGTAACAGATACGCAGTATTTT. This codes for CSVEDGVTDTQYF.

The chain employs TRBV6-5 and TRBJ1-5; weak D call: TRBD1 (5 bases). The CDR3 runs 17 residues. CDR1 is MNHEY and CDR2 is SVGAGI in the germline V gene. Trimming removed 0 bases from V and 3 bases from J, with 15 bases in between. This chain's CDR3 is CASSYSIAGGVNQPQHF. CDR3 nucleotides: TGTGCCAGCAGTTACTCGATAGCGGGGGGGGTCAATCAGCCCCAGCATTTT.